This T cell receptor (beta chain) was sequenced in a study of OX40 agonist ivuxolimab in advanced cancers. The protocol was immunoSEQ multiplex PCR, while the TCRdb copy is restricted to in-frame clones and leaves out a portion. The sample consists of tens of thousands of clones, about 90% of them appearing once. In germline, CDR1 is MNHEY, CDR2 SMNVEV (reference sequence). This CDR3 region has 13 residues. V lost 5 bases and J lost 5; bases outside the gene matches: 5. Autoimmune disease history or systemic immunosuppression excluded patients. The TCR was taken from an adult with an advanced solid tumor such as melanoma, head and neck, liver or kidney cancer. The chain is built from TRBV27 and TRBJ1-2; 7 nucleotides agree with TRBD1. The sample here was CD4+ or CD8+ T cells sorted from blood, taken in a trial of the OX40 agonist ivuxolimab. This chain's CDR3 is CASSQQGWYGYTF. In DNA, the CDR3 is TGTGCCAGCAGTCAACAGGGGTGGTATGGCTACACCTTC.